This record covers a single T cell receptor (beta chain). As yet, its antigen is unknown. Sequenced material consisted of expressed TCRB transcripts (all of the isolated RNA was reverse transcribed). Assay used: immunoSEQ multiplex PCR; TCRdb lists only in-frame clones, some missing. This table has about 160,000 clones, roughly 7.1% appearing once. The data stem from a study of beta chain features in type 1 diabetes. Study-wide findings and caveats: VDJ junctions in type 1 diabetes patients carried more deletions and fewer insertions. The naive, central memory and Treg TCRB repertoires showed an apparent similarity that was greater among patients than among healthy donors. Type 1 diabetes patients had moderately but significantly shorter TCRB CDR3s in all four CD4+ subsets. In patients and controls equally, PCR might favor templates that are shorter.

Sorting based on CD45RO/CCR7/CD25/CD127/CD95/CD27 separated CD4+ naive, central memory, regulatory and stem cell-like memory cells. The CDR3 extends over 15 amino acids. The germline gives CDR1 SEHNR, CDR2 FQNEAQ (reference sequence). V dropped 5 bases and J dropped 7; count of bases not matched to a gene: 9. This receptor was obtained from a woman aged 35 to 49 with type 1 diabetes. The genes are TRBV7-9 and TRBJ2-7; 12 bases align to TRBD1. Sequencing was carried out using central memory CD4+ T cells from blood. As DNA, the CDR3 is TGTGCCAGCAGCCCCCCGGGACAGGGGGCGGGGGAGCAGTACTTC. Translated: CASSPPGQGAGEQYF.